This T cell receptor (beta chain) was found in a study of T cells in women clearing cervical HPV infection. Study background: HLA type could not be excluded as a confounder. Notes on the study in general: CIN3+ cases had significantly higher TCR repertoire richness than controls, but evenness did not differ. Cases and controls were distinguished at AUC around 0.87 by richness and V genes.

Sequencing used immunoSEQ multiplex PCR; TCRdb keeps in-frame clones, though not all of them. The sample yields about 19,000 clones, of which the top ten take up around 3.3%. Points on this clone: Its antigen is not known.

Material for sequencing was blood buffy coat. The receptor was isolated from a woman between 18 and 69 years old with a cervical HPV16 infection that either progressed to CIN3+ or cleared (not recorded which).

The part of the CDR3 DNA that was read is TGTGCCAGCAGCCCCGACTACAAGGATTCACCC. It specifies CASSPDYKDSP. The entire CDR3 is CASSPDYKDSPLHF. The chain recombines TRBV7-9 with TRBJ1-6; D call uncertain. The read falls 3 residues short of the CDR3 end, and the missing part is taken from the germline J gene. Germline-derived CDR1 and CDR2 are SEHNR and FQNEAQ (reference sequence). V was trimmed by 5 bases and J by 8 bases, leaving 13 bases between them. The CDR3 is 14 amino acids.